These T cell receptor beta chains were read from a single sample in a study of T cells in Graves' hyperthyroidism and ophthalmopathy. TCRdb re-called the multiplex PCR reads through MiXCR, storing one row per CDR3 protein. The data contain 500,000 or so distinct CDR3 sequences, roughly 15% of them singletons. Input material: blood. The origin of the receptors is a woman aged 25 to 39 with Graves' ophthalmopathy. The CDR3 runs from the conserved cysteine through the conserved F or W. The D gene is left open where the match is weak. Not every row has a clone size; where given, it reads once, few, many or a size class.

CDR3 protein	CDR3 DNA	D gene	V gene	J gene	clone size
CASSAEFGTEAFF	TGTGCCAGCAGTGCGGAATTTGGCACTGAAGCTTTCTTT	.	TRBV2	TRBJ1-1	many
CASSQTGLSAGELFF	TGTGCCAGCAGCCAGACAGGGTTGTCCGCCGGGGAGCTGTTTTTT	TRBD1	TRBV28	TRBJ2-2	.
CASSGGTTNTGELFF	TGTGCCAGCAGCGGGGGGACTACGAACACCGGGGAGCTGTTTTTT	TRBD2	TRBV6-1	TRBJ2-2	few
CASSFYGSYEQYF	TGTGCCAGCAGTTTTTATGGTTCCTACGAGCAGTACTTC	.	TRBV12-3/TRBV12-4	TRBJ2-7	many
CASSFRTSGRVTGELFF	TGTGCCAGCAGTTTTAGGACTAGCGGGAGGGTGACCGGGGAGCTGTTTTTT	TRBD2	TRBV2	TRBJ2-2	.
CASSPQGSGSSYEQYF	TGTGCCAGCAGTCCCCAGGGTAGCGGAAGCTCCTACGAGCAGTACTTC	.	TRBV6-1	TRBJ2-7	many
CASSFRVSGNTIYF	TGTGCCAGCAGTTTTCGAGTCTCTGGAAACACCATATATTTT	.	TRBV28	TRBJ1-3	many
CASSLLANGQFF	TGTGCCAGCAGTTTACTAGCCAATGGGCAGTTCTTC	.	TRBV12-3/TRBV12-4	TRBJ2-1	.
CASSPGLAGGEETQYF	TGTGCCAGCTCACCGGGGCTAGCGGGAGGTGAAGAGACCCAGTACTTC	TRBD2	TRBV18	TRBJ2-5	many
CASSLKRETEAFF	TGCGCCAGCAGCCTAAAGAGGGAAACTGAAGCTTTCTTT	.	TRBV4-1	TRBJ1-1	many